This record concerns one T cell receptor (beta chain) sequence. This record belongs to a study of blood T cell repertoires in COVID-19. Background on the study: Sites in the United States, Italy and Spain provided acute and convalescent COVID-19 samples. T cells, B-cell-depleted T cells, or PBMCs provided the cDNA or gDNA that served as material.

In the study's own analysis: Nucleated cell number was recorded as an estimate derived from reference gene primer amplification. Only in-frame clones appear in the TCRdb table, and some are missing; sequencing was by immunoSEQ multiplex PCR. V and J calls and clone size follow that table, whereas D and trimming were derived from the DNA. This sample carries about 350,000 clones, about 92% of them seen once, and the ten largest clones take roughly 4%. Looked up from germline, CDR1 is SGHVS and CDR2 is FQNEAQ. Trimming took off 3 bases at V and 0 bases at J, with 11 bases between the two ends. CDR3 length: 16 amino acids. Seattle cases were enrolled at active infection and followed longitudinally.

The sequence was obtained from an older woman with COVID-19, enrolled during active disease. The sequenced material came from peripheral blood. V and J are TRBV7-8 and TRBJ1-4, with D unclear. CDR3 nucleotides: TGTGCCAGCAGCTTTATTACGGGTGCAACTAATGAAAAACTGTTTTTT. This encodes CASSFITGATNEKLFF.